This T cell receptor (beta chain) was retrieved from a study of T cell changes during pregnancy in multiple sclerosis. After removal of 6 bases from V and 7 bases from J, the junction contained 14 bases not matched to a gene. The CDR3 spans 16 residues. Germline loops: CDR1 MRHNA, CDR2 SNTAGT. This table comes from immunoSEQ multiplex PCR, and its TCRdb copy is limited to in-frame clones, with some not included. Found here are 45,000 to 60,000 clones, more than 90% of them singletons; the top ten hold 2.5% to 3.5%. This clonotype originated in a female donor with multiple sclerosis, enrolled in a pregnancy study. The chain employs TRBV6-4 and TRBJ2-1; TRBD1 agrees at 8 bases. Sequencing was performed on CD8+ T cells from peripheral blood mononuclear cells, taken before pregnancy. CDR3 protein: CASSSVSGQGGNEQFF. DNA for the CDR3: TGTGCCAGCAGCTCCGTCAGTGGACAGGGTGGAAATGAGCAGTTCTTC.